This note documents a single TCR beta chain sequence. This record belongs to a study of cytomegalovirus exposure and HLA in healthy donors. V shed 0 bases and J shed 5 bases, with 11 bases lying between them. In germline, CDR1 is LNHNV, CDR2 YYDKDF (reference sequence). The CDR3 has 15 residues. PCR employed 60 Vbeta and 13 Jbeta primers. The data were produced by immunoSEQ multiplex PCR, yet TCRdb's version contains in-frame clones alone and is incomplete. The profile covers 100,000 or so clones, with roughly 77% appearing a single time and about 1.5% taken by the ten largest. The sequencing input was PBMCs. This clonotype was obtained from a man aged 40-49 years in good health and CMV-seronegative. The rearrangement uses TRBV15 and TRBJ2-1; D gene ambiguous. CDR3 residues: CATSREDPRDNEQFF. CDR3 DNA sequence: TGTGCCACCAGCAGAGAAGACCCACGGGACAATGAGCAGTTCTTC.